The 14 T cell receptor beta chains listed next were all sequenced from one sample in a study of Graves' ophthalmopathy and Graves' hyperthyroidism. From RNA, the CDR3 regions of TCR beta chains were amplified and sequenced. Second-round multiplex PCR came after a first-round RT-PCR that employed HTBI primers. TCRdb fed the multiplex PCR reads into MiXCR, producing one record per CDR3 protein. The sample has approximately 45,000 distinct CDR3 sequences; around 48% are singletons. Sequencing was carried out using peripheral blood. The receptor set was obtained from an adult man with Graves' ophthalmopathy.

In its sample, this clonotype was seen many times. CDR3 protein: CASSLSLSGDQPQHF. In nucleotides, the CDR3 is TGTGCCAGCAGTTTAAGTTTATCAGGGGATCAGCCCCAGCATTTT. The V and J genes are TRBV12-3 or TRBV12-4 and TRBJ1-5, with D maybe TRBD1 (6 bases). Trimming removed 2 bases from V and 5 bases from J, with 13 bases in between. This CDR3 is 15 amino acids long.

This clonotype was recorded many times. V usage is TRBV10-3 and J usage is TRBJ2-5; TRBD1 aligns across 8 bases. Germline V gene data show CDR1 as ENHRY and CDR2 as SYGVKD. V lost 2 bases and J lost 5; bases outside the gene matches: 10. This CDR3 has 16 amino acids. The CDR3 DNA follows: TGTGCCATCAGTGAGCTCGGGGCAGGGGGCGGGGAGACCCAGTACTTC. This sequence encodes CAISELGAGGGETQYF.

V is TRBV5-4 and J is TRBJ2-1; 7 nucleotides match TRBD1. The CDR3 totals 15 residues. Germline trimming cut 4 bases from V and 6 bases from J; bases unmatched to any gene: 10. Per the germline V gene, CDR1 is SGHNT and CDR2 is YYREEE (reference sequence). For the CDR3, the DNA is TGTGCCAGCAGCCCTCCTCGACAGGGCAGCAATGAGCAGTTCTTC. Protein product: CASSPPRQGSNEQFF.

Many counts were recorded for this clonotype. V usage is TRBV6-1 and J usage is TRBJ2-1; no clear D gene. The germline V gene encodes CDR1 MNHNS and CDR2 SASEGT. The V and J ends lost 6 bases and 3 bases respectively, with 9 bases between them. The CDR3 covers 13 residues. CDR3 nucleotide sequence: TGTGCCAGCAGGACGACAATCTACAATGAGCAGTTCTTC. Translated, it gives CASRTTIYNEQFF.

This clonotype has a count of ten or more. V is TRBV29-1 and J is TRBJ1-1; 9 nucleotides match TRBD1. CDR3 size: 14 residues. The V and J ends lost 8 bases and 0 bases, in that order; junction bases with no gene match: 7. The germline V gene encodes CDR1 SQVTM and CDR2 ANQGSEA. Here the CDR3 DNA reads TGCAGCACCCGACAGGGGGGAATGAACACTGAAGCTTTCTTT. As protein: CSTRQGGMNTEAFF.

J is TRBJ1-1 and V is TRBV29-1, with 7 bases matching TRBD1. Germline assignment: CDR1 SQVTM and CDR2 ANQGSEA. CDR3 length: 10 amino acids. V shed 6 bases, J shed 8 bases, and the junction held 3 bases outside the gene matches. Here the CDR3 reads CSVLTGEAFF. The CDR3, as DNA: TGCAGCGTCCTGACAGGGGAAGCTTTCTTT.

The chain combines TRBV7-9 with TRBJ1-2; TRBD1 aligns across 9 bases. The CDR3 length is 15 residues. The germline V gene encodes CDR1 SEHNR and CDR2 FQNEAQ (reference sequence). V lost 4 bases to trimming and J lost 8 bases; unmatched junction nucleotides: 11. The CDR3, as DNA: TGTGCCAGCAGCTCCGGGACAGGGTTGCCCGGGGGCTACACCTTC. The encoded protein is CASSSGTGLPGGYTF.

Many counts were recorded for this clonotype. The CDR3 sequence: CASSLTGFLGNQPQHF. CDR3 in DNA: TGTGCCAGCAGCCTCACAGGGTTCTTAGGCAATCAGCCCCAGCATTTT. The J gene is TRBJ1-5, the V gene TRBV14; the D gene is possibly TRBD1 (6 bases). The CDR3 is made up of 16 amino acids. CDR1 is SGHDN, CDR2 FVKESK, per germline. Trimming cost V 4 bases and J 2 bases, with 15 bases left between them.

This clonotype has a single count. The chain employs TRBV20-1 and TRBJ2-7; 15 bases agree with TRBD2. The CDR3 has 15 residues. The germline V gene has CDR1 DFQATT and CDR2 SNEGSKA (reference sequence). Trimming at V came to 6 bases and at J to 7 bases, leaving 10 bases not matched to a gene. The CDR3 bases are TGCAGTGCAACTGGACTAGCGGGAGGGCCAGGTGAGCAGTACTTC. It translates to CSATGLAGGPGEQYF.

This clonotype was counted a few times. The chain carries TRBV7-3 and TRBJ2-1, with TRBD2 matching over 8 bases. Germline assignment: CDR1 SGHTA and CDR2 FQGTGA. V shed 3 bases, J shed 2 bases, and the junction held 6 bases outside the gene matches. This CDR3 comprises 16 residues. CDR3 nucleotide sequence: TGTGCCAGCAGCTTCATAGCGGGATTTACCTACAATGAGCAGTTCTTC. It specifies CASSFIAGFTYNEQFF.

V gene TRBV5-6 combines with J gene TRBJ2-5; D gene unclear. V dropped 1 base and J dropped 5 bases, with 12 bases sitting between them. Germline V gene sequence: CDR1 SGHDT, CDR2 YYEEEE. The CDR3 is made up of 14 amino acids. CDR3 DNA sequence: TGTGCCAGCAGCTTGTGGCCGGATGGGGAGACCCAGTACTTC. Translating it yields CASSLWPDGETQYF.

This clonotype appeared many times. The chain combines TRBV2 with TRBJ2-3; possible D gene TRBD2, 6 bases. The CDR3 is 16 residues long. V lost 2 bases and J 5 bases, leaving 17 bases between the germline ends. Per germline, CDR1 SNHLY and CDR2 FYNNEI. CDR3 sequence: CASSEKGAGEVDTQYF. The CDR3 coding sequence is TGTGCCAGCAGTGAAAAAGGGGCTGGGGAGGTAGATACGCAGTATTTT.

The V call is TRBV7-3, the J call TRBJ1-1; 7 positions agree with TRBD1. Germline loops: CDR1 SGHTA, CDR2 FQGTGA. The junction had 15 bases not matched to a gene; V was cut back by 5 bases and J by 3 bases. The CDR3 has 17 residues. CDR3 amino acids: CASSPQGQYRGYTEAFF. CDR3 nucleotide sequence: TGTGCCAGCAGCCCCCAGGGACAGTATCGTGGCTACACTGAAGCTTTCTTT.

This clonotype was observed once. The chain joins TRBV29-1 to TRBJ2-2; 14 nucleotides match TRBD2. The CDR3 runs to 16 residues. The V segment lost 4 bases and the J segment 5 bases; nucleotides outside the gene matches: 6. Germline V gene lookup returns CDR1 SQVTM and CDR2 ANQGSEA. CDR3 DNA: TGCAGCGTTGTGGTGGGACTAGCGGGAGCAACCGGGGAGCTGTTTTTT. Amino acid sequence: CSVVVGLAGATGELFF.